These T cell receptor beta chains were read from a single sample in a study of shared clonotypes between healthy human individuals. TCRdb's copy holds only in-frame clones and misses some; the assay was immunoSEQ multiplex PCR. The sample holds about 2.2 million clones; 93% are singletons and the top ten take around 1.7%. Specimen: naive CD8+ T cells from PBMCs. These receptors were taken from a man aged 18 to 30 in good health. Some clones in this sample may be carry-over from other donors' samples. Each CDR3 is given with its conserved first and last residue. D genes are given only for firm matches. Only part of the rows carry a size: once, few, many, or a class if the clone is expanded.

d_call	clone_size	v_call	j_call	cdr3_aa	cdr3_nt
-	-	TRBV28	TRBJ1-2	CATLMRGAMGYTF	TGTGCCACTCTGATGAGGGGGGCGATGGGCTACACCTTC
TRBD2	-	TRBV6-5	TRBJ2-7	CASSYGAGGRLEQYF	TGTGCCAGCAGTTACGGGGCGGGAGGACGCCTGGAGCAGTACTTC
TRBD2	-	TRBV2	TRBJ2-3	CANGERGPDTQYF	TGTGCCAACGGGGAGCGGGGCCCAGATACGCAGTATTTT
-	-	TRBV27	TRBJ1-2	CASSLSRRNYGYTF	TGTGCCAGCAGTTTATCTCGCCGGAACTATGGCTACACCTTC
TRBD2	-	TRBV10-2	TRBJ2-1	CAAGLAGYNEQFF	TGCGCCGCAGGGCTAGCGGGATACAATGAGCAGTTCTTC
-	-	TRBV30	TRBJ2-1	CAWSGGLLSPHNEQFF	TGTGCCTGGAGTGGGGGGCTCCTTTCGCCTCACAATGAGCAGTTCTTC
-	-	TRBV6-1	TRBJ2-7	CASSEVGGNFYEQYF	TGTGCCAGCAGTGAAGTCGGGGGAAATTTTTACGAGCAGTACTTC
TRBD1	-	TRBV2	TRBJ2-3	CASSYLGTASTDTQYF	TGTGCCAGCAGTTACCTAGGGACAGCCAGCACAGATACGCAGTATTTT
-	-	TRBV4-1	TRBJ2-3	CASSQVGALSTDTQYF	TGCGCCAGCAGCCAAGTTGGCGCCCTTAGCACAGATACGCAGTATTTT
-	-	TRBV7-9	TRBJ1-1	CASSFPEGTEAFF	TGTGCCAGCAGTTTCCCCGAGGGGACTGAAGCTTTCTTT
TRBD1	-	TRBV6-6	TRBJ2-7	CASSTGGEQYF	TGTGCCAGCAGTACAGGGGGCGAGCAGTACTTC
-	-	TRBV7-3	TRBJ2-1	CASSSGEAFYNEQFF	TGTGCCAGCAGCTCGGGGGAGGCCTTTTACAATGAGCAGTTCTTC
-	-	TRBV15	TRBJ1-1	CATSSREMNTEAFF	TGTGCCACCAGCAGCCGGGAGATGAACACTGAAGCTTTCTTT
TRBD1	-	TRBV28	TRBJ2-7	CASSPGQGSEQYF	TGTGCCAGCAGTCCGGGACAGGGTTCCGAGCAGTACTTC
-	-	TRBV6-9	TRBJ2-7	CASSHSEQYF	TGTGCCAGCAGCCATAGCGAGCAGTACTTC
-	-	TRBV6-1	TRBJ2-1	CASINLLYNEQFF	TGTGCCAGCATTAACCTTCTCTACAATGAGCAGTTCTTC
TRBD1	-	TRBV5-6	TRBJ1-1	CASSPGTAYTEAFF	TGTGCCAGCAGCCCGGGGACAGCTTACACTGAAGCTTTCTTT
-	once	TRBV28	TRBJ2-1	CASRGTALFSEQFF	TGTGCCAGCAGGGGGACTGCTTTATTTTCTGAGCAGTTCTTC
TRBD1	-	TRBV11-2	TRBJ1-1	CASSPEGRGQAFF	TGTGCCAGCAGCCCGGAGGGCAGGGGGCAGGCTTTCTTT
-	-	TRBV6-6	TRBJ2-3	CASSWGDTQYF	TGTGCCAGCAGTTGGGGAGATACGCAGTATTTT
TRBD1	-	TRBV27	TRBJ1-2	CASSPTGGWYGYTF	TGTGCCAGCAGCCCGACAGGGGGTTGGTATGGCTACACCTTC
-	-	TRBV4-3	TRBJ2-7	CASSQETGRYSYEQYF	TGCGCCAGCAGCCAGGAGACAGGGAGGTACTCCTACGAGCAGTACTTC
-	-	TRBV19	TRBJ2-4	CASSIVRETKNIQYF	TGTGCCAGTAGTATTGTCCGGGAAACCAAAAACATTCAGTACTTC
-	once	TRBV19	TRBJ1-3	CASSTEPGNTIYF	TGTGCCAGTAGCACGGAACCTGGAAACACCATATATTTT
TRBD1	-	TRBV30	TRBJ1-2	CASTGNGYTF	TGTGCCTCGACAGGGAATGGCTACACCTTC
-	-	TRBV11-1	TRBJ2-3	CASSPPFTDTQYF	TGTGCCAGCAGCCCCCCCTTCACAGATACGCAGTATTTT
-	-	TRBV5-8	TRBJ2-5	CASSSLLRGRRETQYF	TGTGCCAGCAGCTCCCTTTTAAGGGGCCGGAGGGAGACCCAGTACTTC
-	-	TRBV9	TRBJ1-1	CASSAGSTEAFF	TGTGCCAGCAGCGCAGGTAGCACTGAAGCTTTCTTT
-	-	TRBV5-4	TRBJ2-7	CASSSTGTFNEQYF	TGTGCCAGCAGCTCGACCGGGACATTCAACGAGCAGTACTTC
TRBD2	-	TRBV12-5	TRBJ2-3	CASGLAGATSTDTQYF	TGTGCTAGTGGCCTAGCGGGGGCAACTAGCACAGATACGCAGTATTTT
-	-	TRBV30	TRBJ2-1	CASQGSEQFF	TGTGCCTCCCAGGGGAGTGAGCAGTTCTTC
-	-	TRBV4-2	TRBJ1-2	CASSRSLWDGYTF	TGTGCCAGCAGCCGCTCCCTATGGGATGGCTACACCTTC
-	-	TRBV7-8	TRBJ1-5	CASSLAGQREYQPQHF	TGTGCCAGCAGCTTAGCTGGGCAGCGAGAATATCAGCCCCAGCATTTT
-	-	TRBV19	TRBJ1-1	CASATGNTEAFF	TGTGCCAGTGCTACAGGGAACACTGAAGCTTTCTTT
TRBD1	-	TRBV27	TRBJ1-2	CASRFLGTGPNYGYTF	TGTGCCAGCCGCTTCCTTGGGACAGGGCCTAACTATGGCTACACCTTC
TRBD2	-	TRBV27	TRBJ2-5	CASSLRLAGIDKETQYF	TGTGCCAGCAGTCTACGACTAGCGGGGATTGATAAAGAGACCCAGTACTTC
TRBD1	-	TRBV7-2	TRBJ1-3	CASSLAGDRAGNTIYF	TGTGCCAGCAGCTTAGCAGGGGACAGGGCTGGAAACACCATATATTTT
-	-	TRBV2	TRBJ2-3	CASSEVGSTDTQYF	TGTGCCAGCAGTGAAGTGGGAAGCACAGATACGCAGTATTTT
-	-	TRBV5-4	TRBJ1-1	CASWGGNLNTEAFF	TGTGCCAGCTGGGGGGGGAACTTGAACACTGAAGCTTTCTTT
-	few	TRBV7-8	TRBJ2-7	CASSSPGSSYEQYF	TGTGCCAGCAGCTCCCCGGGGAGCTCCTACGAGCAGTACTTC
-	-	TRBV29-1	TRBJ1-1	CSVLNTEAFF	TGCAGCGTCCTGAACACTGAAGCTTTCTTT
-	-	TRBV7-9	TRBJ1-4	CASSPPGPREKLFF	TGTGCCAGCAGCCCCCCCGGGCCTCGGGAAAAACTGTTTTTT
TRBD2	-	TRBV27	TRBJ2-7	CASSLGLAGYEQYF	TGTGCCAGCAGTTTAGGACTAGCGGGATACGAGCAGTACTTC
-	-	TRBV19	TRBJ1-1	CASREHSGNTEAFF	TGTGCCAGTAGGGAACATTCAGGGAACACTGAAGCTTTCTTT
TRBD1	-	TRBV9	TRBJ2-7	CASSEGSGTGAHYEQYF	TGTGCCAGCAGCGAGGGATCCGGGACAGGGGCCCACTACGAGCAGTACTTC
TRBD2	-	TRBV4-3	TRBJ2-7	CASSRTSGSLGEQYF	TGCGCCAGCAGCAGGACTAGCGGGAGTTTAGGCGAGCAGTACTTC
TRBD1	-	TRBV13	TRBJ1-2	CASSQILRDRGPGYTF	TGTGCCAGCAGCCAAATCCTCCGGGACAGGGGGCCTGGCTACACCTTC
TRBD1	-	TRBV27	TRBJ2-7	CASSLAGQGGYEQYF	TGTGCCAGCAGTTTGGCCGGACAGGGAGGCTACGAGCAGTACTTC
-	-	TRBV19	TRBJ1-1	CASSIGYVWGGGNTEAFF	TGTGCCAGTAGTATCGGATATGTGTGGGGAGGAGGCAACACTGAAGCTTTCTTT
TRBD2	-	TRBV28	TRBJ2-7	CASSLGLARSLKQYF	TGTGCCAGCAGTTTGGGACTAGCGAGATCTCTTAAACAGTACTTC